This section outlines one T cell receptor (beta chain) sequence together with its context. The antigen is not known. This record belongs to a study of T-cell memory formation after mild COVID-19. Study as a whole: The TCR clusters were mostly specific to one donor. Overall study results and limits: Contracting CD8+ clones were enriched in EMRA, CD4+ mainly in CM and EM. Cross-reactive memory seemingly joined, as some responding clones were found in pre-infection memory.

One entry per CDR3 protein, called by TCRdb with MiXCR from the 5' RACE reads. The table has about 400,000 distinct CDR3 sequences, 23% seen once. This clonotype was sampled from an adult woman who had mild COVID-19 (a few samples of this study predate the infection). Cell type and time point are not known. The sequencing input was PBMCs or a T cell subset sorted from them (not recorded which).

CDR3 in amino acids: CSVAGPLPQHF. Written as DNA, the CDR3 is TGCAGCGTTGCAGGACCTTTACCCCAGCATTTT. The V gene is TRBV29-1, the J gene TRBJ1-5, with no clear D. This CDR3 region has 11 residues. In germline, CDR1 is SQVTM, CDR2 ANQGSEA. V lost 4 bases, J lost 10 bases, and 11 bases lay in between.